This TCR beta chain comes out of a study of blood T cell repertoires in COVID-19. Study context: The United States, Italy and Spain were the sources of the acute and convalescent COVID-19 samples. Sources were T cells, B-cell-depleted T cells, or PBMCs; the material itself was cDNA or gDNA.

V was cut by 6 bases and J by 0 bases, with 13 bases left in between. Germline V lookup: CDR1 KGHDR, CDR2 SFDVKD. The CDR3 runs 16 residues. Authors' data handling: From reference gene primer amplification, estimates of nucleated cell counts were derived. Produced via immunoSEQ multiplex PCR; TCRdb's table is partial and in-frame only. That table supplies the V and J calls and clone size; D and trimming were determined from the DNA. Of 150,000 or so clones listed, 65% to 85% are singletons. The chain is built from TRBV24-1 and TRBJ2-2; TRBD1 is a possible D gene (5 bases). Input material: peripheral blood. The TCR was taken from a woman aged 55-69 years with acute or convalescent COVID-19. CDR3 region: CATSSRSGPNTGELFF. The DNA of the CDR3 is TGTGCCACCAGTTCTCGGTCAGGGCCGAACACCGGGGAGCTGTTTTTT.